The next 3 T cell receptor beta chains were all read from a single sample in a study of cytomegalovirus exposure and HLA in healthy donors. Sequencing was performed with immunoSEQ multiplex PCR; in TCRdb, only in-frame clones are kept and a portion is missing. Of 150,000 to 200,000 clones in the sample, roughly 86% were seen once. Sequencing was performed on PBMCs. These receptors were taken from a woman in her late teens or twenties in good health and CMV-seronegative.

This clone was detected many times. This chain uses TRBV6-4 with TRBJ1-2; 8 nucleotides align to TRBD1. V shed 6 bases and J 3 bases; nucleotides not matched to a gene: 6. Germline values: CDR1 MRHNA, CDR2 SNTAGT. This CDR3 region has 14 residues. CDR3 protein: CASRPGQEHYGYTF. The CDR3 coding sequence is TGTGCCAGCAGACCGGGACAGGAACACTATGGCTACACCTTC.

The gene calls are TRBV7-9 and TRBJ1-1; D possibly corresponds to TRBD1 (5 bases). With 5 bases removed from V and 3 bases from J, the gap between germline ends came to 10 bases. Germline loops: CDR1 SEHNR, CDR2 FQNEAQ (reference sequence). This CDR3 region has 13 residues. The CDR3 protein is CASSSGTYTEAFF. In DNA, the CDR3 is TGTGCCAGCAGCAGCGGGACCTACACTGAAGCTTTCTTT. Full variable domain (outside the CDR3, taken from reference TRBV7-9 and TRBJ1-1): DTGVSQNPRHKITKRGQNVTFRCDPISEHNRLYWYRQTLGQGPEFLTYFQNEAQLEKSRLLSDRFSAERPKGSFSTLEIQRTEQGDSAMYLCASSSGTYTEAFFGQGTRLTVV.

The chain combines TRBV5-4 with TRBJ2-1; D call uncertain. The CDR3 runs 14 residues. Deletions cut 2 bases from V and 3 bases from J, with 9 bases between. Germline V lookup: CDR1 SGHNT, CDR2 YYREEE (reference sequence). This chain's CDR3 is CASSFRTDYNEQFF. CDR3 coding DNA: TGTGCCAGCAGCTTCAGAACCGACTACAATGAGCAGTTCTTC.